This T cell receptor (beta chain) is drawn from a study of regulatory and conventional T cells in breast cancer. From the PCR reads, TCRdb called clonotypes with MiXCR, one entry per CDR3 protein. The table lists approximately 9,700 distinct CDR3 sequences, just under 35% of them singletons. Judged by abundance, this clonotype is medium-sized. The CDR3 covers 15 residues. The V end was cut by 1 base, the J end by 0 bases, with 7 bases between. CDR1 is LNHDA, CDR2 SQIVND, per germline (reference sequence). The chain recombines TRBV19 with TRBJ1-5; no firm D call. The sequence was obtained from a male donor in good health. Sequences were obtained from conventional T cells from blood. The CDR3 loop is CASSIGRLSNQPQHF. The CDR3 bases are TGTGCCAGTAGTATAGGGCGGCTTAGCAATCAGCCCCAGCATTTT. The full variable domain, with the rest looked up from reference TRBV19 and TRBJ1-5, is DGGITQSPKYLFRKEGQNVTLSCEQNLNHDAMYWYRQDPGQGLRLIYYSQIVNDFQKGDIAEGYSVSREKKESFPLTVTSAQKNPTAFYLCASSIGRLSNQPQHFGDGTRLSIL.